One and the same sample provided the 15 T cell receptor beta chains below, sequenced in a study of CD8 T cells in Susac syndrome. RNA amounts of 0.5 to 1 ug underwent reverse transcription with random hexamers. Each CDR3 protein is one row after TCRdb ran MiXCR on the immunoSEQ multiplex PCR reads. The sample has about 90,000 distinct CDR3 sequences, 96% seen once. Material for sequencing was CD8+ T cells from PBMCs. These receptors came from a human donor with Susac syndrome.

J is TRBJ2-2 and V is TRBV19, with D possibly being TRBD1 (5 bases). The V and J ends lost 6 bases and 2 bases respectively, with 13 bases between them. This CDR3 comprises 15 residues. Germline CDR1 reads LNHDA; CDR2 reads SQIVND (reference sequence). The CDR3 nucleotides are TGTGCCAGTAGAACCTGGGGCCAAAACACCGGGGAGCTGTTTTTT. Its protein is CASRTWGQNTGELFF.

J is TRBJ1-2 and V is TRBV28; D gene ambiguous. Germline V gene sequence: CDR1 MDHEN, CDR2 SYDVKM. This CDR3 comprises 16 residues. V was shortened by 5 bases and J by 0 bases, with 16 bases between the two germline ends. Here the CDR3 reads CASSLTLPGTNYGYTF. CDR3 sequence (DNA): TGTGCCAGCAGTCTGACCCTTCCGGGCACTAACTATGGCTACACCTTC.

This clonotype has just one count. The chain combines TRBV4-1 with TRBJ2-1; 10 bases agree with TRBD2. Germline V gene lookup returns CDR1 MGHRA and CDR2 YSYEKL. The CDR3 has 15 amino acids. With 5 bases clipped from V and 4 bases from J, the junction kept 5 bases outside the gene matches. In DNA, the CDR3 is TGCGCCAGCAGCTCCCTAGCGGGAGAATACAATGAGCAGTTCTTC. The encoded protein is CASSSLAGEYNEQFF.

The gene calls are TRBV15 and TRBJ2-1; D is undetermined. V dropped 0 bases and J dropped 5 bases, with 8 bases sitting between them. The germline gives CDR1 LNHNV, CDR2 YYDKDF (reference sequence). The CDR3 is 14 residues long. The CDR3 loop is CATSRDWPDNEQFF. For the CDR3, the DNA is TGTGCCACCAGCAGAGATTGGCCCGACAATGAGCAGTTCTTC.

This rearrangement joins TRBV19 to TRBJ1-5; 7 bases match TRBD1. V shed 0 bases and J 2 bases; nucleotides not matched to a gene: 7. The CDR3 is made up of 17 amino acids. Germline lookup yields CDR1 LNHDA and CDR2 SQIVND (reference sequence). CDR3 DNA sequence: TGTGCCAGTAGTATAGATCCCGACAGGGCTGGCAATCAGCCCCAGCATTTT. It yields the protein CASSIDPDRAGNQPQHF.

This chain joins TRBV4-3 and TRBJ2-7; D not certain. The CDR3 has 15 amino acids. From germline, CDR1 is LGHNA and CDR2 YSLEER. V was cut by 0 bases and J by 3 bases, with 12 bases left in between. CDR3 amino acids: CASSQENSQVYEQYF. CDR3 nucleotide sequence: TGCGCCAGCAGCCAAGAAAACTCGCAGGTCTACGAGCAGTACTTC.

The chain recombines TRBV20-1 with TRBJ2-3, with 13 bases that match TRBD2. V shed 3 bases and J 2 bases; nucleotides not matched to a gene: 2. Germline CDR1 reads DFQATT; CDR2 reads SNEGSKA (reference sequence). This CDR3 contains 15 residues. The CDR3 spells CSARGLAGPTDTQYF. CDR3 in DNA: TGCAGTGCTAGGGGACTAGCGGGGCCCACAGATACGCAGTATTTT.

The V and J genes are TRBV20-1 and TRBJ2-7, with a possible D match to TRBD2 (6 bases). Trimming left V 4 bases short and J 2 bases short, with 15 bases between. The CDR3 spans 14 residues. The V gene's germline CDR1 is DFQATT and CDR2 SNEGSKA (reference sequence). The CDR3: CSAKSRRVPYEQYF. The CDR3, as DNA: TGCAGTGCTAAAAGTCGGAGGGTCCCCTACGAGCAGTACTTC.

This chain connects TRBV20-1 to TRBJ2-7, with TRBD1 matching over 10 bases. In germline, CDR1 is DFQATT, CDR2 SNEGSKA (reference sequence). V shed 0 bases, J shed 3 bases, and the junction held 5 bases outside the gene matches. CDR3 length: 15 residues. The CDR3 sequence is CSAREGQGLLYEQYF. For the CDR3, the DNA is TGCAGTGCTAGAGAGGGACAGGGGCTCCTCTACGAGCAGTACTTC.

The chain employs TRBV20-1 and TRBJ1-2; 10 nucleotides match TRBD1. V trimming: 4 bases; J trimming: 8 bases; junction bases outside the gene matches: 10. CDR1 DFQATT and CDR2 SNEGSKA come from the germline V gene (reference sequence). This CDR3 is built from 14 residues. The DNA of the CDR3 is TGCAGTGCTAACTTAGGACAGGGGGAGTACGGCTACACCTTC. Translation gives CSANLGQGEYGYTF.

This clonotype appeared a single time. V and J are TRBV5-1 and TRBJ1-1, with TRBD1 identical over 7 bases. V shed 4 bases and J 4 bases; nucleotides not matched to a gene: 13. Per the germline V gene, CDR1 is SGHRS and CDR2 is YFSETQ. This CDR3 is 16 amino acids long. CDR3 protein: CASSLQGRVRSTEAFF. The CDR3 DNA is TGCGCCAGCAGCCTACAGGGGCGAGTACGGAGCACTGAAGCTTTCTTT.

The rearrangement uses TRBV5-1 and TRBJ1-1; D is unclear. Germline CDR1 reads SGHRS; CDR2 reads YFSETQ. The V and J ends lost 0 bases and 4 bases respectively, with 13 bases between them. The CDR3 loop spans 15 amino acids. CDR3 DNA: TGCGCCAGCAGCTTGGCACCCGGGGAGGGCACTGAAGCTTTCTTT. Translated, it gives CASSLAPGEGTEAFF.

The V call is TRBV3-1, the J call TRBJ1-2; TRBD1 matches at 10 bases. J was trimmed by 8 bases and V by 6 bases; bases with no gene match: 15. Germline CDR1 is LGHDT and CDR2 is YNNKEL (reference sequence). The length of the CDR3 is 16 residues. CDR3 sequence reads: CASSQGVGTGVYGYTF. The CDR3 DNA sequence: TGTGCCAGCAGTCAGGGAGTGGGGACAGGGGTTTACGGCTACACCTTC.

The CDR3 nucleotides read TGCAGCGCCGGTCCAGGGCGCCACTATGGCTACACCTTC. Its protein product is CSAGPGRHYGYTF. This sequence joins TRBV29-1 and TRBJ1-2, with a possible D match to TRBD1 (5 bases). V lost 7 bases and J lost 3, with 15 bases in between. Germline CDR1 is SQVTM and CDR2 is ANQGSEA. The CDR3 is made up of 13 amino acids.

The V and J genes are TRBV25-1 and TRBJ2-5, with a weak D call TRBD1 (6 bases). With 3 bases removed from V and 5 bases from J, the gap between germline ends came to 16 bases. This CDR3 is 15 amino acids long. The germline gives CDR1 MGHDK, CDR2 SYGVNS. CDR3 in DNA: TGTGCCAGCAGTGAGGTATTACCCAGGGGCGAGACCCAGTACTTC. Translation gives CASSEVLPRGETQYF.